This paragraph reports one T cell receptor beta chain. The sample originates from a study of CD8+CD57+ T cells in acquired aplastic anemia. The germline V gene has CDR1 SGHRS and CDR2 YFSETQ. The CDR3 extends over 13 amino acids. The V and J ends lost 1 base and 7 bases respectively, with 11 bases between them. Sequencing was done on patients that had shown CD8+CD57+ cell expansion by flow cytometry. The template used for profiling TCR beta VDJ and CDR3 was genomic DNA. TCRdb processed the reads anew with MiXCR; each CDR3 protein has one entry. The sample has 200,000 to 300,000 distinct CDR3 sequences, approximately 50% seen once.

The genes are TRBV5-1 and TRBJ1-1; tentative D call: TRBD1 (6 bases). The receptor was derived from a human donor with aplastic anemia. The material sequenced was sorted CD4+, CD8+, or CD8+CD57+ T cells (not recorded which) from PBMCs. The CDR3 loop reads CASSLTGLNEAFF. In nucleotides, the CDR3 is TGCGCCAGCAGCTTGACAGGGCTCAATGAAGCTTTCTTT.